This is a list of T cell receptor beta chains from one sample in a study of blood T cell repertoires in COVID-19. The data were produced by immunoSEQ multiplex PCR, yet TCRdb's version contains in-frame clones alone and is incomplete. The data show about 200,000 clones, with 75% to 85% seen just once and about 2.4% held by the top ten. Sequenced: peripheral blood. These receptors all come from a woman aged 70 to 79 with COVID-19, enrolled during active disease. Each CDR3 is given with its conserved first and last residue. Each record gives: D gene, V gene, J gene, clone size, CDR3 protein, CDR3 DNA. D genes are given only for firm matches. Where a row states a size, it is once, few, many or the class of an expanded clone; other rows omit it.

d_call: TRBD1
v_call: TRBV10-3
j_call: TRBJ1-1
clone_size: NA
cdr3_aa: CAISGDRGRWTEAFF
cdr3_nt: TGTGCCATCAGTGGGGACAGGGGGCGGTGGACTGAAGCTTTCTTT

d_call: NA
v_call: TRBV28
j_call: TRBJ1-2
clone_size: NA
cdr3_aa: CASTWGVRNYGYTF
cdr3_nt: TGTGCCAGCACCTGGGGGGTTAGAAACTATGGCTACACCTTC

d_call: NA
v_call: TRBV2
j_call: TRBJ1-2
clone_size: NA
cdr3_aa: CASSERDGAVTGYTF
cdr3_nt: TGTGCCAGCAGTGAGCGGGACGGAGCGGTGACAGGCTACACCTTC

d_call: NA
v_call: TRBV3-1/TRBV3-2
j_call: TRBJ1-2
clone_size: NA
cdr3_aa: CASSQADRQHGYTF
cdr3_nt: TGTGCCAGCAGCCAGGCTGACAGGCAGCATGGCTACACCTTC

d_call: NA
v_call: TRBV2
j_call: TRBJ2-4
clone_size: NA
cdr3_aa: CASSESPQGLLYF
cdr3_nt: TGTGCCAGCAGTGAATCCCCACAGGGTTTGCTGTACTTC

d_call: NA
v_call: TRBV5-1
j_call: TRBJ2-2
clone_size: NA
cdr3_aa: CASSQQLANTGELFF
cdr3_nt: TGCGCCAGCAGCCAACAGCTTGCGAACACCGGGGAGCTGTTTTTT

d_call: TRBD1
v_call: TRBV6-5
j_call: TRBJ2-5
clone_size: once
cdr3_aa: CASRNRGLETQYF
cdr3_nt: TGTGCCAGCAGAAACAGGGGTTTAGAGACCCAGTACTTC

d_call: TRBD1
v_call: TRBV6-2/TRBV6-3
j_call: TRBJ1-1
clone_size: NA
cdr3_aa: CASSSTGGKDTEAFF
cdr3_nt: TGTGCCAGCAGTTCCACAGGGGGCAAGGACACTGAAGCTTTCTTT

d_call: NA
v_call: TRBV21-1
j_call: TRBJ1-5
clone_size: few
cdr3_aa: CRELGNQPQHF
cdr3_nt: TGTCGCGAGTTAGGCAATCAGCCCCAGCATTTT

d_call: NA
v_call: TRBV9
j_call: TRBJ2-2
clone_size: NA
cdr3_aa: CASSVGTVNTGELFF
cdr3_nt: TGTGCCAGCAGCGTTGGGACTGTGAACACCGGGGAGCTGTTTTTT

d_call: TRBD1
v_call: TRBV5-1
j_call: TRBJ2-5
clone_size: once
cdr3_aa: CASSRRTGGRGETQYF
cdr3_nt: TGCGCCAGCAGCCGCCGGACAGGGGGCAGAGGAGAGACCCAGTACTTC

d_call: NA
v_call: TRBV7-2
j_call: TRBJ2-7
clone_size: few
cdr3_aa: CASSLGRPYEQYF
cdr3_nt: TGTGCCAGCAGCTTAGGCAGGCCCTACGAGCAGTACTTC

d_call: TRBD1
v_call: TRBV6-4
j_call: TRBJ1-3
clone_size: NA
cdr3_aa: CARGQVVTLRRNTIYF
cdr3_nt: TGTGCCCGTGGACAGGTAGTTACTCTTCGTAGAAACACCATATATTTT

d_call: TRBD1
v_call: TRBV7-8
j_call: TRBJ1-2
clone_size: NA
cdr3_aa: CASSQGQGGGYTF
cdr3_nt: TGTGCCAGCAGCCAAGGACAGGGTGGCGGCTACACCTTC

d_call: NA
v_call: TRBV7-3
j_call: TRBJ1-1
clone_size: NA
cdr3_aa: CASSEAANTEAFF
cdr3_nt: TGTGCCAGCAGCGAGGCGGCGAACACTGAAGCTTTCTTT

d_call: NA
v_call: TRBV18
j_call: TRBJ1-1
clone_size: NA
cdr3_aa: CASSPPYGEAFF
cdr3_nt: TGTGCCAGCTCACCACCGTACGGTGAAGCTTTCTTT

d_call: TRBD1
v_call: TRBV27
j_call: TRBJ2-2
clone_size: NA
cdr3_aa: CASSSRQGTGELFF
cdr3_nt: TGTGCCAGCAGTTCGCGACAGGGCACCGGGGAGCTGTTTTTT

d_call: NA
v_call: TRBV5-1
j_call: TRBJ2-1
clone_size: NA
cdr3_aa: CASRASVHNEQFF
cdr3_nt: TGCGCCAGCAGGGCTAGCGTGCACAATGAGCAGTTCTTC

d_call: NA
v_call: TRBV3-1/TRBV3-2
j_call: TRBJ1-1
clone_size: NA
cdr3_aa: CASSQETANGEAFF
cdr3_nt: TGTGCCAGCAGCCAAGAGACAGCGAATGGTGAAGCTTTCTTT

d_call: NA
v_call: TRBV25-1
j_call: TRBJ1-1
clone_size: NA
cdr3_aa: CASSKTLNTEAFF
cdr3_nt: TGTGCCAGCAGCAAGACATTGAACACTGAAGCTTTCTTT

d_call: TRBD2
v_call: TRBV4-1
j_call: TRBJ2-1
clone_size: NA
cdr3_aa: CASSLWTGGLNEQFF
cdr3_nt: TGCGCCAGCAGCCTTTGGACGGGAGGCCTCAATGAGCAGTTCTTC

d_call: NA
v_call: TRBV18
j_call: TRBJ2-2
clone_size: NA
cdr3_aa: CASSPQGGNTGELFF
cdr3_nt: TGTGCCAGCTCACCACAGGGAGGTAACACCGGGGAGCTGTTTTTT

d_call: NA
v_call: TRBV2
j_call: TRBJ2-4
clone_size: once
cdr3_aa: CASSVEGLAKNIQYF
cdr3_nt: TGTGCCAGCAGTGTGGAGGGGTTGGCCAAAAACATTCAGTACTTC

d_call: TRBD2
v_call: TRBV5-4
j_call: TRBJ2-2
clone_size: NA
cdr3_aa: CASSLRSGSPNTGELFF
cdr3_nt: TGTGCCAGCAGCTTGAGGAGCGGGAGCCCGAACACCGGGGAGCTGTTTTTT

d_call: NA
v_call: TRBV4-3
j_call: TRBJ2-5
clone_size: NA
cdr3_aa: CASSQGWRGQETQYF
cdr3_nt: TGCGCCAGCAGCCAAGGGTGGCGGGGGCAGGAGACCCAGTACTTC

d_call: NA
v_call: TRBV19
j_call: TRBJ1-1
clone_size: NA
cdr3_aa: CASTQSGRINTEAFF
cdr3_nt: TGTGCCAGTACCCAATCTGGCAGAATAAACACTGAAGCTTTCTTT

d_call: TRBD1
v_call: TRBV14
j_call: TRBJ1-3
clone_size: NA
cdr3_aa: CASSQGTGRGNTIYF
cdr3_nt: TGTGCCAGCAGCCAAGGGACAGGGAGAGGAAACACCATATATTTT

d_call: NA
v_call: TRBV19
j_call: TRBJ1-1
clone_size: NA
cdr3_aa: CASRAGGVNTEAFF
cdr3_nt: TGTGCCAGTCGGGCTGGGGGGGTGAACACTGAAGCTTTCTTT

d_call: TRBD1
v_call: TRBV5-4
j_call: TRBJ1-4
clone_size: once
cdr3_aa: CASSSFGTGGEKLFF
cdr3_nt: TGTGCCAGCAGCTCTTTCGGGACAGGGGGTGAAAAACTGTTTTTT

d_call: TRBD1
v_call: TRBV19
j_call: TRBJ1-1
clone_size: NA
cdr3_aa: CASSPTGTGLFTEAFF
cdr3_nt: TGTGCCAGTAGTCCTACCGGGACAGGGCTATTCACTGAAGCTTTCTTT

d_call: NA
v_call: TRBV5-6
j_call: TRBJ1-3
clone_size: NA
cdr3_aa: CASSLPGSGNTIYF
cdr3_nt: TGTGCCAGCAGCTTGCCAGGCTCTGGAAACACCATATATTTT

d_call: NA
v_call: TRBV19
j_call: TRBJ1-1
clone_size: NA
cdr3_aa: CASTPGVAQDTEAFF
cdr3_nt: TGTGCCAGTACCCCAGGGGTGGCACAGGACACTGAAGCTTTCTTT

d_call: NA
v_call: TRBV6-2/TRBV6-3
j_call: TRBJ1-1
clone_size: NA
cdr3_aa: CASSYVGGVGTEAFF
cdr3_nt: TGTGCCAGCAGTTATGTTGGAGGCGTTGGCACTGAAGCTTTCTTT

d_call: NA
v_call: TRBV14
j_call: TRBJ1-6
clone_size: many
cdr3_aa: CASSPLGSSYNSPLHF
cdr3_nt: TGTGCCAGCAGCCCACTCGGGAGCTCCTATAATTCACCCCTCCACTTT

d_call: TRBD1
v_call: TRBV6-5
j_call: TRBJ1-2
clone_size: once
cdr3_aa: CASSYSGTGGGDGYTF
cdr3_nt: TGTGCCAGCAGTTACTCCGGGACAGGGGGAGGAGATGGCTACACCTTC

d_call: NA
v_call: TRBV12-3/TRBV12-4
j_call: TRBJ1-1
clone_size: NA
cdr3_aa: CASSLYRNTEAFF
cdr3_nt: TGTGCCAGCAGTTTATACAGGAACACTGAAGCTTTCTTT

d_call: NA
v_call: TRBV3-1/TRBV3-2
j_call: TRBJ1-1
clone_size: NA
cdr3_aa: CASSHPQGRLGNTEAFF
cdr3_nt: TGTGCCAGCAGCCACCCCCAGGGGCGCCTCGGGAACACTGAAGCTTTCTTT

d_call: TRBD2
v_call: TRBV6-5
j_call: TRBJ2-1
clone_size: NA
cdr3_aa: CASSWGLAANEQFF
cdr3_nt: TGTGCCAGCAGTTGGGGACTAGCGGCAAATGAGCAGTTCTTC

d_call: NA
v_call: TRBV11-3
j_call: TRBJ2-7
clone_size: NA
cdr3_aa: CASSLGPRREQYF
cdr3_nt: TGTGCCAGCAGCTTAGGTCCCAGAAGAGAGCAGTACTTC

d_call: TRBD2
v_call: TRBV24-1
j_call: TRBJ2-2
clone_size: NA
cdr3_aa: CATSIRVGSGGTGELFF
cdr3_nt: TGTGCCACCAGTATCCGGGTCGGGTCCGGGGGGACCGGGGAGCTGTTTTTT

d_call: TRBD1
v_call: TRBV30
j_call: TRBJ1-6
clone_size: NA
cdr3_aa: CAWSWDRRDSPLHF
cdr3_nt: TGTGCCTGGAGTTGGGACAGGCGGGATTCACCCCTCCACTTT

d_call: TRBD1
v_call: TRBV5-1
j_call: TRBJ1-1
clone_size: NA
cdr3_aa: CASSSNRGGNTEAFF
cdr3_nt: TGCGCCAGCAGCTCCAACAGGGGGGGGAACACTGAAGCTTTCTTT

d_call: NA
v_call: TRBV11-3
j_call: TRBJ1-2
clone_size: NA
cdr3_aa: CASSLADSYGYTF
cdr3_nt: TGTGCCAGCAGCTTGGCAGACAGCTATGGCTACACCTTC

d_call: NA
v_call: TRBV5-6
j_call: TRBJ1-2
clone_size: NA
cdr3_aa: CASSLIPGGYTF
cdr3_nt: TGTGCCAGCAGCTTGATCCCGGGGGGCTACACCTTC

d_call: TRBD2
v_call: TRBV5-4
j_call: TRBJ2-3
clone_size: NA
cdr3_aa: CASSTRTSGAPFTDTQYF
cdr3_nt: TGTGCCAGCAGCACCAGGACTAGCGGGGCGCCATTCACAGATACGCAGTATTTT

d_call: NA
v_call: TRBV19
j_call: TRBJ2-3
clone_size: NA
cdr3_aa: CASSTPPLAMDTQYF
cdr3_nt: TGTGCCAGTAGTACCCCCCCCCTAGCTATGGATACGCAGTATTTT

d_call: NA
v_call: TRBV6-5
j_call: TRBJ2-5
clone_size: NA
cdr3_aa: CASNIGGVETQYF
cdr3_nt: TGTGCCAGCAACATAGGGGGGGTGGAGACCCAGTACTTC

d_call: NA
v_call: TRBV4-1
j_call: TRBJ2-3
clone_size: NA
cdr3_aa: CASSQDPKGAGADDTQYF
cdr3_nt: TGCGCCAGCAGCCAAGACCCAAAGGGCGCAGGGGCGGACGATACGCAGTATTTT

d_call: NA
v_call: TRBV19
j_call: TRBJ1-1
clone_size: NA
cdr3_aa: CASSITGANTEAFF
cdr3_nt: TGTGCCAGTAGTATAACAGGCGCGAACACTGAAGCTTTCTTT

d_call: NA
v_call: TRBV6-6
j_call: TRBJ1-1
clone_size: few
cdr3_aa: CASSPSDTSYTEAFF
cdr3_nt: TGTGCCAGCAGTCCTTCGGACACGTCATACACTGAAGCTTTCTTT